Following are 27 T cell receptor beta chains from one sample sequenced in a study of T cell responses to AZD1222 COVID-19 vaccine. Assay: immunoSEQ multiplex PCR; the TCRdb copy retains only in-frame clones and omits some. The table includes 75,000 to 95,000 clones, roughly 89% detected once. The source was peripheral blood, collected 28 days after the second AZD1222 dose. The receptors derive from an adult who received the AZD1222 COVID-19 vaccine.

This chain connects TRBV7-2 to TRBJ2-5; TRBD2 agrees at 8 bases. V lost 5 bases to trimming and J lost 4 bases; unmatched junction nucleotides: 12. Germline loops: CDR1 SGHTA, CDR2 FQGNSA. The CDR3 is 16 residues long. DNA for the CDR3: TGTGCCAGCAGCCCCCGGGTAGCGGGGCAAGGAGAGACCCAGTACTTC. Translated: CASSPRVAGQGETQYF.

This chain joins TRBV25-1 and TRBJ1-1, with D unresolved. Trimming stripped 1 base from V and 4 bases from J, with 13 bases between. Germline-derived CDR1 and CDR2 are MGHDK and SYGVNS. This CDR3 spans 15 amino acids. The CDR3 loop reads CASSEWDLARTEAFF. The CDR3 region has the DNA TGTGCCAGCAGTGAATGGGATTTGGCCCGCACTGAAGCTTTCTTT.

V usage is TRBV6-2 or TRBV6-3 and J usage is TRBJ1-2; TRBD1 might be the D (5 bases). The V and J ends lost 5 bases and 4 bases respectively, with 20 bases between them. Germline V gene sequence: CDR1 MNHEY, CDR2 SVGEGT. The CDR3 is 16 amino acids. The CDR3 DNA sequence: TGTGCCAGCAGTATCTTTAGCGGGACCAAGCCCTATGGCTACACCTTC. This encodes CASSIFSGTKPYGYTF.

V and J are TRBV9 and TRBJ2-3; D gene ambiguous. The CDR3 consists of 13 residues. Germline values: CDR1 SGDLS, CDR2 YYNGEE. The V and J ends lost 3 bases and 4 bases respectively, with 9 bases between them. CDR3 region: CASSETYPDTQYF. The CDR3 nucleotides are TGTGCCAGCAGCGAGACTTACCCAGATACGCAGTATTTT.

J is TRBJ2-2 and V is TRBV14; D not resolved. This CDR3 is built from 15 residues. Germline assignment: CDR1 SGHDN and CDR2 FVKESK. Trimming cost V 0 bases and J 6 bases, with 11 bases left between them. This chain's CDR3 is CASSQDWHGAGELFF. CDR3 coding DNA: TGTGCCAGCAGCCAAGATTGGCACGGCGCCGGGGAGCTGTTTTTT.

The chain has TRBV28 and TRBJ1-2, with a tentative D call TRBD1 (5 bases). Germline CDR1 and CDR2: MDHEN and SYDVKM. This CDR3 contains 15 residues. V was trimmed by 3 bases and J by 0 bases, leaving 11 bases between them. CDR3 in amino acids: CASSFRGGSNYGYTF. CDR3 nucleotide sequence: TGTGCCAGCAGTTTCCGGGGGGGATCTAACTATGGCTACACCTTC.

The J gene is TRBJ1-1, the V gene TRBV7-2; TRBD1 matches at 7 bases. The junction had 3 bases not matched to a gene; V was cut back by 3 bases and J by 2 bases. CDR3 size: 14 residues. The V gene's germline CDR1 is SGHTA and CDR2 FQGNSA. Here the CDR3 DNA reads TGTGCCAGCAGCTTCGGGACAGCTAACACTGAAGCTTTCTTT. Its protein product is CASSFGTANTEAFF.

The rearrangement joins TRBV6-5 to TRBJ2-7, with D tentatively TRBD2 (6 bases). The germline gives CDR1 MNHEY, CDR2 SVGAGI. The CDR3 has 14 amino acids. V gave up 6 bases and J gave up 0 bases, with 12 bases separating them. The CDR3 here is CASRDYQSSYEQYV. The CDR3, as DNA: TGTGCCAGCAGGGACTACCAAAGCTCCTACGAGCAGTACGTC.

The chain's CDR3 is CAIRHRIGEKLFF. In nucleotides, the CDR3 is TGTGCCATCCGTCATCGGATTGGGGAAAAACTGTTTTTT. The chain is built from TRBV10-3 and TRBJ1-4; D call uncertain. Trimming cost V 8 bases and J 8 bases, with 15 bases left between them. In germline, CDR1 is ENHRY, CDR2 SYGVKD. This CDR3 region has 13 residues.

In this sample, this clone turned up once. The chain has TRBV2 and TRBJ1-5; 9 bases map to TRBD1. The germline V gene has CDR1 SNHLY and CDR2 FYNNEI. Unmatched junction bases numbered 3, after V lost 5 bases and J lost 1 base. CDR3 length equals 15 residues. The CDR3 nucleotides are TGTGCCAGCAGTCTAGGGACAGGGAGCAATCAGCCCCAGCATTTT. It translates to CASSLGTGSNQPQHF.

The rearrangement joins TRBV7-9 to TRBJ1-2, with 9 positions matching TRBD1. The V gene end was trimmed by 5 bases and the J gene end by 8 bases; junction bases not matched to a gene: 9. Germline lookup yields CDR1 SEHNR and CDR2 FQNEAQ (reference sequence). The CDR3 sequence is 14 residues long. The CDR3, as DNA: TGTGCCAGCAGCCCACCGGGACAGGGTTGGGGCTACACCTTC. Protein product: CASSPPGQGWGYTF.

This chain joins TRBV7-2 and TRBJ2-5; 7 bases are a match to TRBD2. This CDR3 has 16 amino acids. With V trimmed by 1 base and J by 2 bases, 7 bases remained unmatched. Per the germline V gene, CDR1 is SGHTA and CDR2 is FQGNSA. CDR3 DNA sequence: TGTGCCAGCAGCTTAGGAAAAGCGGGGCCACAAGAGACCCAGTACTTC. Translation gives CASSLGKAGPQETQYF.

The V call is TRBV28, the J call TRBJ2-7, with D maybe TRBD1 (6 bases). CDR1 and CDR2 from the germline V gene are MDHEN and SYDVKM. This CDR3 spans 11 amino acids. V gave up 5 bases and J gave up 7 bases, with 9 bases separating them. CDR3 sequence (DNA): TGTGCCAGCAGTGACCAGGGGGAGCAGTACTTC. Residues: CASSDQGEQYF.

This clone came up a few times. The chain has TRBV4-1 and TRBJ1-3; D remains unclear. Trimming left V 0 bases short and J 0 bases short, with 15 bases between. CDR1 and CDR2 (germline): MGHRA, YSYEKL. The length of the CDR3 is 18 residues. CDR3 loop: CASSQDPAVAASGNTIYF. The CDR3, as DNA: TGCGCCAGCAGCCAAGATCCCGCCGTCGCCGCCTCTGGAAACACCATATATTTT.

This chain links TRBV29-1 with TRBJ2-3; no clear D. This CDR3 is 11 amino acids long. Trimming shortened V by 5 bases and J by 7 bases, and 10 bases separated the two germline ends. Looked up from germline, CDR1 is SQVTM and CDR2 is ANQGSEA. CDR3 sequence: CSVILLYTQYF. CDR3 bases: TGCAGCGTTATACTACTGTATACGCAGTATTTT.

The CDR3 sequence is CASSLDGSNQPQHF. CDR3 sequence (DNA): TGTGCCAGCAGTCTGGACGGTAGCAATCAGCCCCAGCATTTT. This chain links TRBV2 with TRBJ1-5; D is uncertain. The V gene's germline CDR1 is SNHLY and CDR2 FYNNEI. CDR3 length equals 14 residues. Trimming pared 5 bases from V and 0 bases from J, leaving 8 bases between.

This clone showed up many times. CDR3 loop: CASSEGTGELFF. In DNA, the CDR3 is TGTGCCAGCAGTGAGGGCACCGGGGAGCTGTTTTTT. The chain carries TRBV6-4 and TRBJ2-2; no reliable D call. Trimming took off 3 bases at V and 4 bases at J, with 3 bases between the two ends. Germline V lookup: CDR1 MRHNA, CDR2 SNTAGT. The CDR3 has 12 amino acids.

CDR3 DNA sequence: TGTGCCAGCAGCGTAGGGACTAGCGGGGAACATACGCAGTATTTT. Protein sequence: CASSVGTSGEHTQYF. The J gene is TRBJ2-3, the V gene TRBV9, with 12 nucleotides matching TRBD2. The CDR3 consists of 15 residues. The junction had 3 bases not matched to a gene; V was cut back by 0 bases and J by 7 bases. The germline V gene encodes CDR1 SGDLS and CDR2 YYNGEE.

J is TRBJ1-2 and V is TRBV29-1, with D possibly being TRBD1 (6 bases). The CDR3 loop spans 14 amino acids. The germline CDR1 and CDR2 sequences are SQVTM and ANQGSEA. V was shortened by 5 bases and J by 7 bases, with 20 bases between the two germline ends. The CDR3 DNA follows: TGCAGCGTTTCGGGCCCGACAGGCTCAAGTGGCTACACCTTC. It translates to CSVSGPTGSSGYTF.

A single count supports this clone. The chain links TRBV9 to TRBJ1-1; 9 bases agree with TRBD1. The CDR3 length is 15 residues. With 4 bases clipped from V and 5 bases from J, the junction kept 9 bases outside the gene matches. Germline V CDR1 and CDR2: SGDLS, YYNGEE. The CDR3 DNA reads TGTGCCAGCAGCTTGGGACAGGGACTGAGGACTGAAGCTTTCTTT. As protein: CASSLGQGLRTEAFF.

This chain links TRBV6-2 or TRBV6-3 with TRBJ2-2; TRBD2 matches at 7 bases. Germline V gene lookup returns CDR1 MNHEY and CDR2 SVGEGT. The CDR3 is 16 residues long. The junction had 8 bases not matched to a gene; V was cut back by 0 bases and J by 7 bases. The DNA of the CDR3 is TGTGCCAGCAGTTACTCGAAACTAGCGATTGGCGGGGAGCTGTTTTTT. Its translation is CASSYSKLAIGGELFF.

The chain uses TRBV6-2 or TRBV6-3 and TRBJ2-2, with 8 bases matching TRBD1. In germline, CDR1 is MNHEY, CDR2 SVGEGT. V was pared by 4 bases and J by 2 bases, with 9 bases of the junction left unmatched. The CDR3 contains 17 residues. DNA of the CDR3: TGTGCCAGCAGTTTTCTCCGACAGGGGCGAAACACCGGGGAGCTGTTTTTT. Its protein product is CASSFLRQGRNTGELFF.

V is TRBV6-5 and J is TRBJ1-1, with D unclear. The CDR3 runs 14 residues. Germline assignment: CDR1 MNHEY and CDR2 SVGAGI. V lost 2 bases to trimming and J lost 2 bases, with 9 bases between them. In DNA, the CDR3 is TGTGCCAGCAGTTACGATTGGGCAAACACTGAAGCTTTCTTT. Translated: CASSYDWANTEAFF.

The J gene is TRBJ1-5, the V gene TRBV4-1; 8 bases align to TRBD1. The CDR3 loop spans 14 amino acids. V lost 5 bases, J lost 4 bases, and 4 bases stayed unmatched. Per the germline V gene, CDR1 is MGHRA and CDR2 is YSYEKL. The CDR3 DNA reads as TGCGCCAGCAGCTTAAGACAGGGGAATCAGCCCCAGCATTTT. Amino acid sequence: CASSLRQGNQPQHF.

The CDR3, as DNA: TGTGCCAGCAGCTTGTGGGGGGAAGGCTACACCTTC. Its protein product is CASSLWGEGYTF. The rearrangement joins TRBV7-9 to TRBJ1-2; D possibly corresponds to TRBD1 (5 bases). The CDR3 covers 12 residues. Germline assignment: CDR1 SEHNR and CDR2 FQNEAQ (reference sequence). V lost 3 bases to trimming and J lost 8 bases, with 10 bases between them.

The V call is TRBV9, the J call TRBJ2-1, with D tentatively TRBD1 or TRBD2 (5 bases each). The germline V gene encodes CDR1 SGDLS and CDR2 YYNGEE. Trimming took 2 bases from V and 4 from J, leaving 13 bases between them. The CDR3 is 15 amino acids. The CDR3 loop is CASSVVGTPYNEQFF. As DNA, the CDR3 is TGTGCCAGCAGCGTCGTAGGGACCCCTTACAATGAGCAGTTCTTC.

The chain employs TRBV9 and TRBJ1-3; no definite D call. CDR1 and CDR2 from the germline V gene are SGDLS and YYNGEE. This CDR3 has 11 amino acids. V was cut by 3 bases and J by 8 bases, with 6 bases left in between. CDR3 amino acids: CASSGRDTIYF. The CDR3 nucleotides are TGTGCCAGCAGCGGACGGGACACCATATATTTT.